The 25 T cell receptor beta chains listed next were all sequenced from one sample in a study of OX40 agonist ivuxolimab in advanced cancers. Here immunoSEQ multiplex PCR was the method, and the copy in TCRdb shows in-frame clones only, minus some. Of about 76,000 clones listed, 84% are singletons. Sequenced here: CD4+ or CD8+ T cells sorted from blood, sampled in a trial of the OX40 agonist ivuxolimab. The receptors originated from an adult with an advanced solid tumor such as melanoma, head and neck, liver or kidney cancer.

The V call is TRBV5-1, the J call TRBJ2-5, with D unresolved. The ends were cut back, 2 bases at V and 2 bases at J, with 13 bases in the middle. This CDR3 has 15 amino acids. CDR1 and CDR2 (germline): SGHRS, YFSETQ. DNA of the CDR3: TGCGCCAGCAGCTTCAGGACGGCCACACAAGAGACCCAGTACTTC. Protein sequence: CASSFRTATQETQYF.

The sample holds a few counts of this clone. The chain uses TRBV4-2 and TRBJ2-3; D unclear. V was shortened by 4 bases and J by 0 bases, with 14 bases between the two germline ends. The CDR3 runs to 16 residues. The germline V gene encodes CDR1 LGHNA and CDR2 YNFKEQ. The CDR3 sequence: CASSPIRADSTDTQYF. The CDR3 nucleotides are TGTGCCAGCAGCCCAATCCGGGCCGATAGCACAGATACGCAGTATTTT.

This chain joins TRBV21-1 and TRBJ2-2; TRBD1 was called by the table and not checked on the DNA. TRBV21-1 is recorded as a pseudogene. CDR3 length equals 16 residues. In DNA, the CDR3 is TGTGCCAGCAGCAAAGTGAGGACAGAGAACACCGGGGAGCTGTTTTTT. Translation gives CASSKVRTENTGELFF.

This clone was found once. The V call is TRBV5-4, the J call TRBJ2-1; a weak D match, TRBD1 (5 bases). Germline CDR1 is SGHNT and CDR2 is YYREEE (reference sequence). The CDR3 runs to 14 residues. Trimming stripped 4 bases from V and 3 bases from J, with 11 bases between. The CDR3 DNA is TGTGCCAGCAGCCCCGACAGTAGCTACAATGAGCAGTTCTTC. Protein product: CASSPDSSYNEQFF.

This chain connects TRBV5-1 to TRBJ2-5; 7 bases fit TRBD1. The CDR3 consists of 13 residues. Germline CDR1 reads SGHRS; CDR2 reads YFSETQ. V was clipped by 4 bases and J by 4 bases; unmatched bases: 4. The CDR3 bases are TGCGCCAGCAGCATACAGGGGTTAGAGACCCAGTACTTC. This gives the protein CASSIQGLETQYF.

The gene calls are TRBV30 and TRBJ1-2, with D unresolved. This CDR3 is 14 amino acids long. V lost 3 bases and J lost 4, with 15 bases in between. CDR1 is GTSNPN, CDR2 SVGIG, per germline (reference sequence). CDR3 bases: TGTGCCTGGAGACCGCCTTCCAGGACCTATGGCTACACCTTC. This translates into CAWRPPSRTYGYTF.

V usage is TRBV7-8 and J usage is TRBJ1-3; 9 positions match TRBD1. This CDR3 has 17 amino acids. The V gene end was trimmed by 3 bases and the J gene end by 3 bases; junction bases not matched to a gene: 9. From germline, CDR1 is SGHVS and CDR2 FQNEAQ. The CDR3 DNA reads TGTGCCAGCAGCTTTCTCTGGACAGGGGTTGATGGAAACACCATATATTTT. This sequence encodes CASSFLWTGVDGNTIYF.

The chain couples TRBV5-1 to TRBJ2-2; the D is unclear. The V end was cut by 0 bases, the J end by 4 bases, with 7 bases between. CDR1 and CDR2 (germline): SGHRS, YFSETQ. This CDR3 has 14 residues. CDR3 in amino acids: CASSLEGITGELFF. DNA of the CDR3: TGCGCCAGCAGCTTGGAGGGAATCACCGGGGAGCTGTTTTTT.

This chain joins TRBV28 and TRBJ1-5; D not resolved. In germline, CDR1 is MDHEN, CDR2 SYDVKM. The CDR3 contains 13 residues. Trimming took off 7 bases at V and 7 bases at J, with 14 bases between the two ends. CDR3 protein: CASTGRTEQPQHF. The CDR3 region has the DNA TGTGCCAGCACCGGAAGGACGGAGCAGCCCCAGCATTTT.

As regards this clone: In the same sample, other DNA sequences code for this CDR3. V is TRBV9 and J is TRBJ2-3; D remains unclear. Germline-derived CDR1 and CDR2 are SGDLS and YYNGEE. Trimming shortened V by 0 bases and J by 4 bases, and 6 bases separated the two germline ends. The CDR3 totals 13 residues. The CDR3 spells CASSVGSPDTQYF. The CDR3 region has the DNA TGTGCCAGCAGCGTAGGGTCTCCAGATACGCAGTATTTT.

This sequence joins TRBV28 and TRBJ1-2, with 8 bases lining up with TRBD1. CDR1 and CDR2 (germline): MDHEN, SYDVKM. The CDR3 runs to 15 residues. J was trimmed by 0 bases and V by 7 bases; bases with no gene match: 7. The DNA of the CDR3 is TGTGCCAGCATCCTTCAGGGGGCGCCTAACTATGGCTACACCTTC. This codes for CASILQGAPNYGYTF.

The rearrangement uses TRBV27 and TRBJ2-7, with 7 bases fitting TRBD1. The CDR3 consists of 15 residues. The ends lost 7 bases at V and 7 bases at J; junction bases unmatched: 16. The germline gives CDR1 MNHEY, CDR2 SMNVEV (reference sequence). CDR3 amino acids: CASTIRGGGGWEQYF. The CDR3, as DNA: TGTGCCAGCACCATCCGAGGGGGCGGCGGTTGGGAGCAGTACTTC.

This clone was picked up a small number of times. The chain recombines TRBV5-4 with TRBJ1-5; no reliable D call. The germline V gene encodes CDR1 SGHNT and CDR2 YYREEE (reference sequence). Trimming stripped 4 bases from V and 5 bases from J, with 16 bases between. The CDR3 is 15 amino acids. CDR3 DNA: TGTGCCAGCAGCATGGACCCCAATGAGGATCAGCCCCAGCATTTT. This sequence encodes CASSMDPNEDQPQHF.

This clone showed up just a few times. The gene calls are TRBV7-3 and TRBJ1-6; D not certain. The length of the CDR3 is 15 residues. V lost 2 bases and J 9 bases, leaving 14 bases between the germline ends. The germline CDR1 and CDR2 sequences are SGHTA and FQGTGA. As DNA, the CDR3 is TGTGCCAGCAGCTTATATGGGATCCCGGCTTCACCCCTCCACTTT. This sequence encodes CASSLYGIPASPLHF.

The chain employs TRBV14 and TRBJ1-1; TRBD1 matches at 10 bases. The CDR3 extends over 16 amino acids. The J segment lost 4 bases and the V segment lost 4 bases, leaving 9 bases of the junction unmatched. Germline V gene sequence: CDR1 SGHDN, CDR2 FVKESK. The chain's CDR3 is CASSPWGQGRATEAFF. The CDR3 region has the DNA TGTGCCAGCAGCCCGTGGGGACAGGGGCGAGCCACTGAAGCTTTCTTT. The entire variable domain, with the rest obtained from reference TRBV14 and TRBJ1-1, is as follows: EAGVTQFPSHSVIEKGQTVTLRCDPISGHDNLYWYRRVMGKEIKFLLHFVKESKQDESGMPNNRFLAERTGGTYSTLKVQPAELEDSGVYFCASSPWGQGRATEAFFGQGTRLTVV.

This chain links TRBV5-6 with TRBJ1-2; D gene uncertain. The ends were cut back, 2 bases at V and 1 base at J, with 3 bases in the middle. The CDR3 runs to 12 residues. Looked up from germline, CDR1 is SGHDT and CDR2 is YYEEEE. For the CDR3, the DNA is TGTGCCAGCAGCTTCCTTAACTATGGCTACACCTTC. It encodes CASSFLNYGYTF.

CDR3 DNA sequence: TGTGCCTGGAGCCAAGAAGAGTACGAGCAGTACTTC. Residues: CAWSQEEYEQYF. V is TRBV30 and J is TRBJ2-7, with no clear D. Germline lookup yields CDR1 GTSNPN and CDR2 SVGIG (reference sequence). The CDR3 loop spans 12 amino acids. V lost 3 bases to trimming and J lost 4 bases, with 10 bases between them.

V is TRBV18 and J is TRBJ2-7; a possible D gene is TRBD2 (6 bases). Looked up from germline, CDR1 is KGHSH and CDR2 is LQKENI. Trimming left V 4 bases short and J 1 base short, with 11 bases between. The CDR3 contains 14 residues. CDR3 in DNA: TGTGCCAGCTCACTGGGGGGATCTTCCTACGAGCAGTACTTC. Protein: CASSLGGSSYEQYF. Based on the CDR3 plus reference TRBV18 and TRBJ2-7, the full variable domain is NAGVMQNPRHLVRRRGQEARLRCSPMKGHSHVYWYRQLPEEGLKFMVYLQKENIIDESGMPKERFSAEFPKEGPSILRIQQVVRGDSAAYFCASSLGGSSYEQYFGPGTRLTVT.

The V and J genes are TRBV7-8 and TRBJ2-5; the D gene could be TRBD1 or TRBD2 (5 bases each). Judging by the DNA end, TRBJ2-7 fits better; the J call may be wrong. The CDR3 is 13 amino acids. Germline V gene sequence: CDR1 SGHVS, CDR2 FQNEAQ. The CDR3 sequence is CASSWGSRREQYF. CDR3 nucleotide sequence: TGTGCCAGCAGCTGGGGGTCCAGGCGCGAGCAGTACTTC.

CDR3 in amino acids: CASSRGQYSNQPQHF. Written as DNA, the CDR3 is TGTGCCAGCAGCCGTGGACAGTATAGCAATCAGCCCCAGCATTTT. The chain couples TRBV5-8 to TRBJ1-5; D is possibly TRBD1 (6 bases). The CDR3 consists of 15 residues. Germline V gene data show CDR1 as SGHTS and CDR2 as YDEGEE. V dropped 4 bases and J dropped 0 bases, with 11 bases sitting between them. Full variable domain (rest looked up from reference TRBV5-8 and TRBJ1-5): EAGVTQSPTHLIKTRGQQATLRCSPISGHTSVYWYQQALGLGLQFLLWYDEGEERNRGNFPPRFSGRQFPNYSSELNVNALELEDSALYLCASSRGQYSNQPQHFGDGTRLSIL.

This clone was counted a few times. As DNA, the CDR3 is TGTGCCAGCAGTAAGGCCCTGGTAAGAACTGAAGCTTTCTTT. Its translation is CASSKALVRTEAFF. The rearrangement joins TRBV6-6 to TRBJ1-1; D remains unclear. Trimming left V 5 bases short and J 5 bases short, with 15 bases between. CDR1 and CDR2 from the germline V gene are MNHNY and SVGAGI (reference sequence). CDR3 length: 14 amino acids.

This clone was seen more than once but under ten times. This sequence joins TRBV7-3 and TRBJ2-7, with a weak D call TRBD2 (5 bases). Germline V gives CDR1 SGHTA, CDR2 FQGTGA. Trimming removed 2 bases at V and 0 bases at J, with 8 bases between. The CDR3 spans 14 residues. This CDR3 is CASSLRLTSYEQYF. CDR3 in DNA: TGTGCCAGCAGCTTACGACTAACCTCCTACGAGCAGTACTTC. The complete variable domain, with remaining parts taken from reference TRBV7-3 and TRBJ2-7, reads GAGVSQTPSNKVTEKGKYVELRCDPISGHTALYWYRQSLGQGPEFLIYFQGTGAADDSGLPNDRFFAVRPEGSVSTLKIQRTERGDSAVYLCASSLRLTSYEQYFGPGTRLTVT.

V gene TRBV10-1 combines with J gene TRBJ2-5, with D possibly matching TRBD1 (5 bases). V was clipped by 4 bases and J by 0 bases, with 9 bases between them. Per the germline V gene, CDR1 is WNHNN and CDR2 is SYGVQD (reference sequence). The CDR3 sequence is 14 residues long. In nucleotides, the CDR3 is TGCGCCAGCAGTGGGACACAAAACCAAGAGACCCAGTACTTC. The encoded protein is CASSGTQNQETQYF.

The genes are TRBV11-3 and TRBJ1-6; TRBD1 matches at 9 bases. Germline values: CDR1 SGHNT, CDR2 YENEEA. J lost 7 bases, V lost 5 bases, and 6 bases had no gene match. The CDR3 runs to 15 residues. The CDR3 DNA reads TGTGCCAGCAGCAGGGGACAGGGTCAAAATTCACCCCTCCACTTT. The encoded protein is CASSRGQGQNSPLHF.

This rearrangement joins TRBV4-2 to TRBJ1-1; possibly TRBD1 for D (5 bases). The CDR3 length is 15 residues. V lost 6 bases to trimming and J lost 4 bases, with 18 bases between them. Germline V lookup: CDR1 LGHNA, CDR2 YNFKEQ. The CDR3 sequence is CASSYGGGESTEAFF. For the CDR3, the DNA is TGTGCCAGCAGTTATGGTGGGGGGGAAAGCACTGAAGCTTTCTTT.